The 28 T cell receptor beta chains below come from one sample, sequenced in a study of early T cells in non-severe SARS-CoV-2 infection. MiXCR, run by TCRdb on the 5' RACE reads, gives a single entry per CDR3 protein. In the table there are 35,000 to 50,000 distinct CDR3 sequences, roughly 6.2% of which are singletons. The starting material was whole blood, obtained at baseline. The receptors shown here come from an adult who was a healthcare worker with PCR-confirmed SARS-CoV-2 infection or an uninfected control (not recorded which).

In its sample, this clonotype was seen many times. The rearrangement uses TRBV18 and TRBJ1-2, with TRBD1 identical over 9 bases. V lost 3 bases, J lost 4 bases, and 3 bases stayed unmatched. This CDR3 is built from 14 residues. Per germline, CDR1 KGHSH and CDR2 LQKENI. The CDR3 loop is CASSPGQGGYGYTF. CDR3 nucleotides: TGTGCCAGCTCACCGGGACAGGGCGGCTATGGCTACACCTTC.

This clonotype showed up many times. The chain combines TRBV7-8 with TRBJ2-7; 7 positions match TRBD2. The CDR3 runs 16 residues. Germline CDR1 SGHVS, CDR2 FQNEAQ. J lost 3 bases, V lost 2 bases, and 10 bases had no gene match. The CDR3: CASSLQGLAANYEQYF. In nucleotides, the CDR3 is TGTGCCAGCAGCTTACAAGGGCTAGCGGCCAACTACGAGCAGTACTTC.

The rearrangement joins TRBV19 to TRBJ2-2, with TRBD1 identical over 7 bases. CDR1 and CDR2 (germline): LNHDA, SQIVND (reference sequence). CDR3 length: 15 amino acids. J was trimmed by 4 bases and V by 8 bases; bases with no gene match: 10. For the CDR3, the DNA is TGTGCCAGTCTAGTTAGGGCAGGGGGCACCGGGGAGCTGTTTTTT. Residues: CASLVRAGGTGELFF.

In its sample, this clonotype was seen many times. This chain joins TRBV27 and TRBJ1-2; D unclear. Trimming left V 5 bases short and J 2 bases short, with 9 bases between. Germline CDR1 reads MNHEY; CDR2 reads SMNVEV (reference sequence). The CDR3 length is 13 residues. This CDR3 is CASSRTRNYGYTF. DNA of the CDR3: TGTGCCAGCAGTCGAACAAGAAACTATGGCTACACCTTC.

This chain uses TRBV4-1 with TRBJ2-2; D not certain. Trimming took off 3 bases at V and 5 bases at J, with 4 bases between the two ends. The germline gives CDR1 MGHRA, CDR2 YSYEKL. This CDR3 contains 12 residues. The CDR3 loop reads CASSHRTGELFF. CDR3 DNA sequence: TGCGCCAGCAGCCATCGTACCGGGGAGCTGTTTTTT.

This clonotype has just a few counts. CDR3 DNA sequence: TGTGCCAGCAGTTTAGATGGGGGTTCTGGAAACACCATATATTTT. Protein product: CASSLDGGSGNTIYF. The V call is TRBV12-3 or TRBV12-4, the J call TRBJ1-3, with a possible D match to TRBD1 (5 bases). CDR3 length: 15 residues. The V end was cut by 1 base, the J end by 1 base, with 8 bases between.

This clonotype was detected many times. This chain joins TRBV6-2 or TRBV6-3 and TRBJ1-5, with D possibly matching TRBD1 (6 bases). Germline assignment: CDR1 MNHEY and CDR2 SVGEGT. The V and J ends lost 2 bases and 8 bases respectively, with 16 bases between them. The CDR3 is 15 residues long. The DNA for the CDR3 is TGTGCCAGCAGTTACCGATGGGGGCCGAGAGAGCCCCAGCATTTT. This codes for CASSYRWGPREPQHF.

This chain uses TRBV6-2 or TRBV6-3 with TRBJ2-6, with a tentative D call TRBD1 (6 bases). Germline CDR1 and CDR2: MNHEY and SVGEGT. Trimming cost V 5 bases and J 4 bases, with 12 bases left between them. The CDR3 runs 15 residues. The CDR3 here is CASSAQGSGANVLTF. The CDR3, as DNA: TGTGCCAGCAGTGCCCAGGGGTCCGGGGCCAACGTCCTGACTTTC.

The rearrangement uses TRBV6-2 or TRBV6-3 and TRBJ2-6, with TRBD1 matching over 7 bases. In germline, CDR1 is MNHEY, CDR2 SVGEGT. The CDR3 loop spans 16 amino acids. V lost 7 bases to trimming and J lost 4 bases; unmatched junction nucleotides: 10. CDR3: CASKQTGLSGANVLTF. CDR3 nucleotide sequence: TGTGCCAGCAAACAGACAGGGTTAAGCGGGGCCAACGTCCTGACTTTC.

This chain connects TRBV7-8 to TRBJ2-5; D possibly corresponds to TRBD2 (5 bases). This CDR3 contains 16 residues. Germline V gene data show CDR1 as SGHVS and CDR2 as FQNEAQ. V gave up 0 bases and J gave up 3 bases, with 14 bases separating them. CDR3 amino acids: CASSLALRTPKETQYF. CDR3 coding DNA: TGTGCCAGCAGCTTAGCATTGCGGACTCCCAAAGAGACCCAGTACTTC.

This clonotype was detected a few times. V and J are TRBV12-2 and TRBJ1-1; TRBD1, as called in the table, went unchecked against the DNA. TRBV12-2 is a documented pseudogene. CDR3 size: 13 residues. The CDR3 DNA follows: TGTGCAAGTCGCTTACCCGGGCCTCAGGGGGCTTTCTTT. This gives the protein CASRLPGPQGAFF.

This clonotype was found many times. The rearrangement uses TRBV20-1 and TRBJ2-2; 11 bases map to TRBD2. The junction had 7 bases not matched to a gene; V was cut back by 3 bases and J by 4 bases. The CDR3 spans 16 residues. The germline V gene has CDR1 DFQATT and CDR2 SNEGSKA (reference sequence). CDR3 in DNA: TGCAGTGCTAGTGAGTGGACTAGCGGGTCCACCGGGGAGCTGTTTTTT. The encoded protein is CSASEWTSGSTGELFF.

This clonotype has a handful of counts. The rearrangement joins TRBV6-2 or TRBV6-3 to TRBJ2-1; 8 bases line up with TRBD2. The CDR3 loop spans 18 amino acids. V shed 0 bases and J 5 bases; nucleotides not matched to a gene: 12. Germline V gene data show CDR1 as MNHEY and CDR2 as SVGEGT. CDR3 DNA: TGTGCCAGCAGTTACTCGACCGGCGGGGGGCAAAGAGACAATGAGCAGTTCTTC. This gives the protein CASSYSTGGGQRDNEQFF.

J is TRBJ1-5 and V is TRBV27, with D perhaps TRBD1 (5 bases). CDR1 is MNHEY, CDR2 SMNVEV, per germline (reference sequence). This CDR3 is 15 amino acids long. V was shortened by 3 bases and J by 1 base, with 10 bases between the two germline ends. The CDR3 DNA follows: TGTGCCAGCAGTTTGGCAGGGACCAGCAATCAGCCCCAGCATTTT. The encoded protein is CASSLAGTSNQPQHF.

There are many counts of this clonotype. The genes are TRBV7-9 and TRBJ2-4, with 7 bases lining up with TRBD1. The J segment lost 3 bases and the V segment lost 1 base, leaving 6 bases of the junction unmatched. The V gene's germline CDR1 is SEHNR and CDR2 FQNEAQ (reference sequence). The CDR3 has 16 amino acids. The DNA of the CDR3 is TGTGCCAGCAGCTTAGTGGGGACAGCTAGCAAAAACATTCAGTACTTC. It specifies CASSLVGTASKNIQYF.

A note on this clonotype: This may arise from a read error, as a much more abundant clone is one base away. The gene calls are TRBV7-9 and TRBJ2-7, with D hard to call. With 5 bases removed from V and 0 bases from J, the gap between germline ends came to 8 bases. The CDR3 extends over 13 amino acids. Germline V gene sequence: CDR1 SEHNR, CDR2 FQNEAQ (reference sequence). In nucleotides, the CDR3 is TGTGCCAGCAGCCCTAGGACCTCCTACGAGCAGTACTTC. Its translation is CASSPRTSYEQYF.

V usage is TRBV27 and J usage is TRBJ1-5; a possible D gene is TRBD1 (6 bases). CDR3 size: 13 residues. V was pared by 4 bases and J by 8 bases, with 12 bases between. Germline lookup yields CDR1 MNHEY and CDR2 SMNVEV (reference sequence). The CDR3 loop reads CASSSPAGEPQHF. The CDR3 DNA reads TGTGCCAGCAGTTCCCCAGCAGGGGAGCCCCAGCATTTT.

The chain combines TRBV10-3 with TRBJ2-5, with TRBD2 as a possible D gene (7 bases). Deletions cut 3 bases from V and 1 base from J, with 12 bases between. The CDR3 extends over 15 amino acids. Germline V gene data show CDR1 as ENHRY and CDR2 as SYGVKD. For the CDR3, the DNA is TGTGCCATCAGTGATCCGCGGGGGCCCCAAGAGACCCAGTACTTC. Amino acid sequence: CAISDPRGPQETQYF.

This chain links TRBV5-4 with TRBJ2-1; no firm D call. The V end was cut by 1 base, the J end by 7 bases, with 3 bases between. This CDR3 spans 11 amino acids. Germline CDR1 SGHNT, CDR2 YYREEE (reference sequence). This CDR3 reads CASSLNNEQFF. CDR3 coding DNA: TGTGCCAGCAGCTTGAATAATGAGCAGTTCTTC.

On this clonotype: It is likely a read error, because the conserved phenylalanine at the end of the CDR3 is missing. The chain recombines TRBV6-5 with TRBJ1-3; the match to TRBD1 covers 7 bases. CDR1 MNHEY and CDR2 SVGAGI come from the germline V gene. Trimming cost V 4 bases and J 0 bases; bases outside gene matches: 9. The CDR3 is 17 amino acids. The CDR3 DNA sequence: TGTGCCAGCAGTTTTGGCGTCAGGGGGAACTCTGGAAACACCATATATTCT. It translates to CASSFGVRGNSGNTIYS.

Ten or more counts support this clonotype. V gene TRBV7-2 combines with J gene TRBJ1-2; tentative D call: TRBD1 (5 bases). The V gene lost 3 bases and the J gene lost 9 bases, with 17 bases spanning the gap. Germline V gene data show CDR1 as SGHTA and CDR2 as FQGNSA. The CDR3 has 14 residues. CDR3 sequence (DNA): TGTGCCAGCAGCTTCGATGGGGCGGGAGCTCGCTACACCTTC. Protein product: CASSFDGAGARYTF.

The sample holds one count of this clonotype. This rearrangement joins TRBV12-3 or TRBV12-4 to TRBJ2-2; no clear D. V was shortened by 2 bases and J by 2 bases, with 6 bases between the two germline ends. The CDR3 loop spans 14 amino acids. The chain's CDR3 is CASSLTGNTGELFF. In DNA, the CDR3 is TGTGCCAGCAGTTTAACGGGCAACACCGGGGAGCTGTTTTTT.

This clonotype was seen at least ten times. The chain uses TRBV9 and TRBJ2-7; D is perhaps TRBD2 (5 bases). The V gene's germline CDR1 is SGDLS and CDR2 YYNGEE. With 3 bases removed from V and 1 base from J, the gap between germline ends came to 11 bases. CDR3 length: 14 amino acids. The CDR3 sequence is CASSEEDGSYEQYF. Written as DNA, the CDR3 is TGTGCCAGCAGCGAGGAGGACGGATCCTACGAGCAGTACTTC. Full variable domain (remainder filled in from reference TRBV9 and TRBJ2-7): DSGVTQTPKHLITATGQRVTLRCSPRSGDLSVYWYQQSLDQGLQFLIQYYNGEERAKGNILERFSAQQFPDLHSELNLSSLELGDSALYFCASSEEDGSYEQYFGPGTRLTVT.

This clonotype was counted at least ten times. J is TRBJ2-1 and V is TRBV12-3 or TRBV12-4, with D unclear. Between the trimmed V and J ends, which lost 5 bases and 6 bases, there was a span of 11 bases. This CDR3 comprises 13 residues. The CDR3: CASSPRPRNEQFF. CDR3 DNA sequence: TGTGCCAGCAGTCCCCGTCCCCGCAATGAGCAGTTCTTC.

This clonotype has just a few counts. V usage is TRBV6-5 and J usage is TRBJ2-5; D gene unclear. CDR3 size: 12 residues. Germline CDR1 is MNHEY and CDR2 is SVGAGI. V lost 7 bases and J lost 2, with 8 bases in between. The CDR3 coding sequence is TGTGCCAGCACTTCCCAGCAAGAGACCCAGTACTTC. This sequence encodes CASTSQQETQYF.

In its sample, this clonotype was seen a few times. The V call is TRBV7-3, the J call TRBJ2-1; D call uncertain. The germline CDR1 and CDR2 sequences are SGHTA and FQGTGA. This CDR3 region has 16 residues. The ends were cut back, 3 bases at V and 0 bases at J, with 12 bases in the middle. The CDR3 bases are TGTGCCAGCAGCTTTGGGTCAGAGAACTCCTACAATGAGCAGTTCTTC. Translating gives CASSFGSENSYNEQFF.

This clonotype showed up many times. The J gene is TRBJ1-6, the V gene TRBV6-5, with 9 nucleotides matching TRBD1. Germline V lookup: CDR1 MNHEY, CDR2 SVGAGI. The CDR3 is made up of 16 amino acids. V lost 0 bases, J lost 7 bases, and 4 bases stayed unmatched. CDR3 sequence (DNA): TGTGCCAGCAGTTACTCGAAAACAGGGGGCAATTCACCCCTCCACTTT. Translating gives CASSYSKTGGNSPLHF.

Comment on this clonotype: At one end, the junction sequence differs from germline, possibly due to a read error. The genes are TRBV7-9 and TRBJ2-7; D not certain. From germline, CDR1 is SEHNR and CDR2 FQNEAQ (reference sequence). The CDR3 contains 14 residues. CDR3 bases: TGTGCCAGCAGCTTAGATTTACTACAAGGTCCAAAGTCCTTC. Translated, it gives CASSLDLLQGPKSF.